Sequencing of this T cell receptor beta chain was carried out in a study of identifying expanded T cells in peripheral blood. Collection occurred without any documented infections or immune events in donors. Notes on this clone: Its antigen remains unidentified.

The data were produced by immunoSEQ multiplex PCR, yet TCRdb's version contains in-frame clones alone and is incomplete. The top ten hold 7.3% of the sample, which has 65,000 to 95,000 clones, around 90% seen once. Findings and limits, study-wide: Differentially abundant clones: 0.95 to 1.5 between replicates, 16.4 at roughly 15 days, over 18 at four. Clone count variance between roughly 2-week samples rose with total template count.

The sequencing sample was made of blood. This TCR was recovered from a person aged 18 to 70 in good health.

This CDR3 reads CASSLRTGATYEQYF. The CDR3 DNA reads as TGTGCCAGCAGCTTAAGGACAGGGGCTACCTACGAGCAGTACTTC. The rearrangement uses TRBV7-9 and TRBJ2-7; 9 bases fit TRBD1. J lost 2 bases, V lost 2 bases, and 4 bases had no gene match. The CDR3 length is 15 residues. Germline CDR1 SEHNR, CDR2 FQNEAQ (reference sequence).